This T cell receptor (beta chain) was retrieved from a study of CD8 T cells in Susac syndrome. Overall study: Patients with Susac syndrome were therapy-naive, taking corticosteroids, with some also receiving intravenous immunoglobulin, or taking intravenous immunoglobulin alone at the time their blood was drawn.

Overall study findings and caveats: In Susac syndrome, CD4+ T cell repertoires lacked any clonal expansion. The authors acknowledged that their TCR sequencing and HLA analysis involved a relatively small number of individuals.

Points on this clonotype: Its antigen is not identified.

RNA, at about 0.45 to 1 ug, was reverse transcribed with random hexamers. TCRdb redid the calling of the immunoSEQ multiplex PCR reads with MiXCR, one entry per CDR3 protein. The sample holds about 140,000 distinct CDR3 sequences; around 95% are singletons and the top ten take roughly 0.14%. Sequencing targeted TCR beta in blood CD8+ and CD4+ T cells. The TCR comes from a human donor with Susac syndrome. Specimen: CD4+ T cells from PBMCs.

As DNA, the CDR3 is TGCAGTTCGTCGAGGGGGCGAGGGTGGGGCTACACCTTC. Translating it yields CSSSRGRGWGYTF. The V call is TRBV20-1, the J call TRBJ1-2; 7 bases are shared with TRBD1. Germline V gives CDR1 DFQATT, CDR2 SNEGSKA (reference sequence). V lost 8 bases, J lost 8 bases, and 14 bases stayed unmatched. The length of the CDR3 is 13 residues.